This TCR beta chain was documented in a study of blood T cells in healthy people across ages. The study's findings and limits: Naive and antigen-experienced cells could not be conclusively compared, given unsorted PBMCs. Calculation of diversity from one million T cells yielded estimates considered to be underestimates.

The V and J ends lost 6 bases and 2 bases, in that order; junction bases with no gene match: 18. Germline-derived CDR1 and CDR2 are MNHNS and SASEGT. The CDR3 is made up of 20 amino acids. As to this clonotype: Antigen specificity is unknown.

Peripheral blood from each donor was collected in a volume of 9.5 to 10 milliliters. Using a J-beta primer mix together with a sample-barcoded 5' primer, a second PCR was run for roughly 6 to 12 cycles. From the 5' RACE reads, TCRdb called clonotypes with MiXCR, one entry per CDR3 protein. The sample has more than 1.4 million distinct CDR3 sequences; about 40% are singletons. The sample consisted of blood. The rearrangement uses TRBV6-1 and TRBJ2-3; 12 bases are a match to TRBD1. The source is a woman aged 18-29 years in good health. The CDR3 DNA follows: TGTGCCAGCAGCCCAGGGACAGGGGGCACTTGGATCGATTTCACAGATACGCAGTATTTT. Its protein product is CASSPGTGGTWIDFTDTQYF.